This T cell receptor beta chain emerged from a study of blood T cell repertoires in COVID-19 (dated by TCRdb to 2019 to 2021). With respect to the entire study: Collaborator samples came from the United States, Italy and Spain and covered acute and convalescent phases of COVID-19. The prospective study material was composed of cDNA or gDNA derived from T cells, B-cell-depleted T cells, or PBMCs. Subjects who had been exposed to COVID-19, were actively infected with it, or had recovered from it provided the deeply sampled blood TCRbeta repertoires that made up the dataset. A freely available public database, intended as a resource for researchers studying the immune response to SARS-CoV-2, is where the repertoires were released. The samples were drawn from two sources: the first 160 participants of the ongoing ImmuneRACE study, and fewer than 1,500 subjects contributed by 6 global collaborators. The sample metadata nearly always contained a de-identified subject ID, COVID-19 status, age in years and sex. Where HLA class I and class II types were available, the types were taken from metadata supplied by the sample provider, not from assay-based typing.

Collaborating institutions collected whole blood in K2EDTA tubes following their own protocols. For TCRbeta analysis, collaborator samples were shipped as frozen whole blood, as isolated PBMCs, or as DNA extracted from either sample type. V loses 4 bases at its end and J loses 2 bases; junction bases beyond the gene matches: 8. Its CDR3 holds 16 amino acids, cysteine through phenylalanine. Just CDR3 DNA is preserved here, 48 bases in frame from base 1. CDR1 and CDR2 are read off the germline V gene as SGHRS and YFSETQ. On this clone itself: What this receptor recognizes is not known. Base-call qualities are not available, and no considerably larger clone is one nucleotide away.

TCRbeta CDR3 regions were amplified from genomic DNA by means of the immunoSEQ Assay, a bias-controlled multiplex PCR. Per the source publication's procedure: The number of nucleated cells in each sample was estimated from the amplification of reference gene primers within the assay. To quantify the absolute abundance of each unique TCRbeta CDR3 rearrangement, sequence reads were collapsed and filtered. For each sample, productive Simpson clonality was calculated as the square root of Simpson's diversity index across productive rearrangements. Drawn from immuneACCESS, this table holds only the in-frame rearrangements with V and J called that TCRdb kept. Clones are partly lost; checked studies trace under half to an unresolved V gene and leave the rest unexplained. V and J calls and clone size come straight from that table; D and trimming were deduced from the DNA. The sample profile shows approximately 22,000 clones; 82% of them were found once. Together, the top ten hold about 9% of the sample.

The study at large found these results: How much clinical and demographic metadata was included differed by source and by participant, and the metadata was provided uncurated.

This chain joins TRBV5-1 to TRBJ2-3; a stretch of 9 junction bases matches TRBD2. This receptor was obtained from a human donor in a cohort sampled during active COVID-19. Sequenced material: peripheral blood. At the DNA level, the sequence is TGCGCCAGCAGCCTGGGACTAGCTGAAGTCACAGATACGCAGTATTTT. It codes for CASSLGLAEVTDTQYF. Beyond the CDR3, the reference TRBV5-1 and TRBJ2-3 genes provide the residues; the full variable domain reads: KAGVTQTPRYLIKTRGQQVTLSCSPISGHRSVSWYQQTPGQGLQFLFEYFSETQRNKGNFPGRFSGRQFSNSRSEMNVSTLELGDSALYLCASSLGLAEVTDTQYFGPGTRLTVL.